This T cell receptor beta chain appears in the sequencing data of a study of blood T cells in healthy people across ages. For the study at large: Using template switching, researchers captured about one barcoded beta molecule for each two T cells.

Each donor had about 9.6 milliliters of peripheral blood drawn. This clonotype was recorded a few times. The authors ran a second PCR of about 6 to 11 cycles using a sample-barcoded 5' primer and a J-beta primer mix. Each cDNA molecule received a tag from a template-switch adaptor that had 12 random nucleotides. TCRdb processed the 5' RACE reads anew with MiXCR; each CDR3 protein has one entry. The data contain some 1.6 million distinct CDR3 sequences, roughly a third of them singletons. CDR3 length equals 13 residues. Trimming took 4 bases from V and 5 from J, leaving 9 bases between them. Germline V gene data show CDR1 as MNHNS and CDR2 as SASEGT.

The rearrangement links TRBV6-1 to TRBJ2-1; TRBD2 is a possible D gene (5 bases). The sequence was obtained from a woman in her twenties or thirties in good health. Sequenced: blood. The CDR3 spells CASSVRGNNEQFF. As DNA, the CDR3 is TGTGCCAGCAGTGTCCGGGGTAACAATGAGCAGTTCTTC.